Shown below are 26 T cell receptor beta chains from a single sample sequenced in a study of control samples from healthy donors and cancer patients. Sequenced by immunoSEQ multiplex PCR; TCRdb stores in-frame clones only, minus some. The sample holds 150,000 to 200,000 clones, around 88% seen once. What was sequenced was blood. The receptors were sampled from a woman in her 30s in good health.

This chain joins TRBV7-9 and TRBJ2-5; D tentatively fits TRBD1 or TRBD2 (6 bases each). Looked up from germline, CDR1 is SEHNR and CDR2 is FQNEAQ (reference sequence). V was pared by 5 bases and J by 5 bases, with 18 bases between. CDR3 length: 15 amino acids. The chain's CDR3 is CASSLLMGAGETQYF. The CDR3 DNA follows: TGTGCCAGCAGCCTTCTTATGGGGGCGGGGGAGACCCAGTACTTC.

The rearrangement links TRBV29-1 to TRBJ2-7; D is possibly TRBD2 (6 bases). V shed 1 base and J shed 0 bases, with 7 bases lying between them. In germline, CDR1 is SQVTM, CDR2 ANQGSEA. This CDR3 is 13 amino acids long. The CDR3 is CSVEAAGSYEQYF. Written as DNA, the CDR3 is TGCAGCGTTGAAGCAGCGGGCTCCTACGAGCAGTACTTC.

The V call is TRBV9, the J call TRBJ2-7; no clear D. Germline lookup yields CDR1 SGDLS and CDR2 YYNGEE. The V end was cut by 3 bases, the J end by 0 bases, with 16 bases between. The CDR3 contains 16 residues. This CDR3 reads CASSGRHGPSSYEQYF. Written as DNA, the CDR3 is TGTGCCAGCAGCGGCCGACACGGACCGAGCTCCTACGAGCAGTACTTC.

The chain recombines TRBV10-3 with TRBJ2-1; 10 nucleotides match TRBD2. Per germline, CDR1 ENHRY and CDR2 SYGVKD. This CDR3 region has 18 residues. J gave up 2 bases and V 3 bases, and 10 bases lay outside the gene matches. CDR3 nucleotide sequence: TGTGCCATCAGTGATTGGCTAGCGGGAGTACCCGCCTACAATGAGCAGTTCTTC. Encoded protein: CAISDWLAGVPAYNEQFF.

This chain links TRBV5-1 with TRBJ2-7, with a possible D match to TRBD2 (5 bases). The length of the CDR3 is 13 residues. Germline V lookup: CDR1 SGHRS, CDR2 YFSETQ. Trimming pared 0 bases from V and 13 bases from J, leaving 17 bases between. CDR3 region: CASSLGELSDCYF. CDR3 bases: TGCGCCAGCAGCTTGGGGGAGTTATCGGACTGTTACTTC.

The CDR3 spells CASSYGLARADTQYF. The CDR3 nucleotides read TGTGCCAGCAGTTACGGACTAGCTCGGGCAGATACGCAGTATTTT. The genes are TRBV6-5 and TRBJ2-3; TRBD2 agrees at 8 bases. The V and J ends lost 2 bases and 4 bases, in that order; junction bases with no gene match: 5. CDR3 length: 15 amino acids. The germline V gene has CDR1 MNHEY and CDR2 SVGAGI.

To note about this clone: A read error is possible here, since a much larger clone lies one base away. The rearrangement uses TRBV18 and TRBJ1-1; D uncertain. Germline values: CDR1 KGHSH, CDR2 LQKENI. CDR3 size: 15 residues. In DNA form, the CDR3 reads TGTGCCAGCTCCCTCGTGGTGGGGAGGAACACTAAAGCTTTCTTT. Protein product: CASSLVVGRNTKAFF.

V is TRBV3-1 (or the pseudogene TRBV3-2) and J is TRBJ1-2, with D possibly matching TRBD1 (5 bases). The germline V gene has CDR1 LGHDT and CDR2 YNNKEL (reference sequence). V gave up 0 bases and J gave up 6 bases, with 17 bases separating them. The CDR3 consists of 16 residues. The CDR3 region is CASSQDLGFGGNGYTF. CDR3 sequence (DNA): TGTGCCAGCAGCCAAGATCTAGGTTTTGGGGGGAATGGCTACACCTTC.

The chain uses TRBV7-9 and TRBJ2-2; the match to TRBD1 covers 10 bases. Looked up from germline, CDR1 is SEHNR and CDR2 is FQNEAQ (reference sequence). The CDR3 runs 17 residues. Unmatched junction bases numbered 6, after V lost 5 bases and J lost 0 bases. The CDR3, as DNA: TGTGCCAGCAGCGCCGGACAGGGGGGAGCGAACACCGGGGAGCTGTTTTTT. It specifies CASSAGQGGANTGELFF.

The sample holds one count of this clone. V usage is TRBV28 and J usage is TRBJ2-5; D perhaps matches TRBD2 (6 bases). The CDR3 runs to 14 residues. Germline V gene data show CDR1 as MDHEN and CDR2 as SYDVKM. V was cut by 8 bases and J by 5 bases, with 18 bases left in between. The CDR3 region is CASSPPGEGETQYF. DNA of the CDR3: TGTGCCAGCTCTCCTCCGGGAGAGGGTGAGACCCAGTACTTC.

The chain joins TRBV11-2 to TRBJ2-1; D not resolved. CDR1 and CDR2 (germline): SGHAT, FQNNGV. Trimming took off 0 bases at V and 8 bases at J, with 11 bases between the two ends. This CDR3 spans 14 amino acids. The chain's CDR3 is CASSLDWGPYEQFF. The CDR3 coding sequence is TGTGCCAGCAGCTTAGATTGGGGTCCCTATGAGCAGTTCTTC.

The chain couples TRBV6-2 or TRBV6-3 to TRBJ2-7; 10 bases are a match to TRBD2. CDR3 length: 16 residues. Germline V gene lookup returns CDR1 MNHEY and CDR2 SVGEGT. J gave up 2 bases and V 6 bases, and 10 bases lay outside the gene matches. CDR3 nucleotides: TGTGCCAGCAGCCCTGTGGCTAGCGGGAGACCCTACGAGCAGTACTTC. This encodes CASSPVASGRPYEQYF.

This chain uses TRBV18 with TRBJ1-3; 7 bases agree with TRBD1. Germline CDR1 and CDR2: KGHSH and LQKENI. The junction had 2 bases not matched to a gene; V was cut back by 4 bases and J by 2 bases. The CDR3 sequence is 14 residues long. The CDR3 sequence is CASSQGATGNTIYF. Written as DNA, the CDR3 is TGTGCCAGCTCACAGGGGGCCACTGGAAACACCATATATTTT.

The gene calls are TRBV7-2 and TRBJ2-3, with D possibly matching TRBD1 (6 bases). This CDR3 comprises 19 residues. V was pared by 5 bases and J by 3 bases, with 27 bases between. CDR1 and CDR2 (germline): SGHTA, FQGNSA. CDR3 nucleotides: TGTGCCAGCAGCCCACGCTACAGGGTCGGTGGGGCAGAGACAGATACGCAGTATTTT. Protein sequence: CASSPRYRVGGAETDTQYF.

J is TRBJ2-7 and V is TRBV5-5; D is unclear. Trimming removed 2 bases from V and 4 bases from J, with 7 bases in between. The CDR3 length is 12 residues. Germline V gives CDR1 SGHKS, CDR2 YYEKEE (reference sequence). CDR3 protein: CASSFGGYEQYF. The CDR3 DNA reads as TGTGCCAGCAGCTTCGGTGGATACGAGCAGTACTTC.

The table lists this clone with a few counts. The genes are TRBV28 and TRBJ2-5; possible D gene TRBD1, 5 bases. In germline, CDR1 is MDHEN, CDR2 SYDVKM. The CDR3 is 11 amino acids. V was clipped by 3 bases and J by 7 bases, with 6 bases between them. CDR3 bases: TGTGCCAGCAGTTTCCAGGGGACCCAGTACTTC. Translating gives CASSFQGTQYF.

This chain connects TRBV5-1 to TRBJ1-1, with 8 bases fitting TRBD1. CDR3 size: 14 residues. The junction had 4 bases not matched to a gene; V was cut back by 1 base and J by 5 bases. Germline CDR1 is SGHRS and CDR2 is YFSETQ. Here the CDR3 reads CASSLSRTGTEAFF. Written as DNA, the CDR3 is TGCGCCAGCAGCTTGAGTCGGACAGGGACTGAAGCTTTCTTT.

V gene TRBV27 combines with J gene TRBJ2-5, with D perhaps matching TRBD2 (6 bases). Between the trimmed V and J ends, which lost 5 bases and 1 base, there was a span of 11 bases. The CDR3 totals 14 residues. Germline loops: CDR1 MNHEY, CDR2 SMNVEV (reference sequence). CDR3 protein: CASSGRGFQETQYF. In nucleotides, the CDR3 is TGTGCCAGCAGTGGCCGGGGGTTCCAAGAGACCCAGTACTTC.

The chain couples TRBV7-9 to TRBJ2-5, with a possible D match to TRBD1 (8 bases). Per germline, CDR1 SEHNR and CDR2 FQNEAQ (reference sequence). The V gene lost 5 bases and the J gene lost 2 bases, with 12 bases spanning the gap. CDR3 length: 14 amino acids. Here the CDR3 reads CASSHRGGQETQYF. The DNA of the CDR3 is TGTGCCAGCAGCCACAGGGGGGGGCAAGAGACCCAGTACTTC.

V and J are TRBV3-1 (or the pseudogene TRBV3-2) and TRBJ2-5; 11 bases agree with TRBD2. CDR3 length equals 15 residues. Losses at the gene ends were 5 bases for V and 4 bases for J; bases not matched to a gene: 6. Germline loops: CDR1 LGHDT, CDR2 YNNKEL (reference sequence). The DNA for the CDR3 is TGTGCCAGCAGCTTTAGCGGGGGGGCGAGAGAGACCCAGTACTTC. This gives the protein CASSFSGGARETQYF.

The chain couples TRBV5-5 to TRBJ1-5, with 7 positions matching TRBD1. The CDR3 runs 17 residues. The V segment lost 4 bases and the J segment 3 bases; nucleotides outside the gene matches: 13. Germline V gives CDR1 SGHKS, CDR2 YYEKEE (reference sequence). CDR3: CASSGTFRDRHNQPQHF. The CDR3, as DNA: TGTGCCAGCAGCGGAACGTTCCGGGACAGACACAATCAGCCCCAGCATTTT.

V is TRBV27 and J is TRBJ2-5, with 7 bases identical to TRBD1. The CDR3 contains 16 residues. Per germline, CDR1 MNHEY and CDR2 SMNVEV (reference sequence). Losses at the gene ends were 0 bases for V and 2 bases for J; bases not matched to a gene: 6. Here the CDR3 reads CASSLSGQNSQETQYF. The CDR3 DNA reads TGTGCCAGCAGTTTATCGGGACAGAACTCACAAGAGACCCAGTACTTC.

V gene TRBV27 combines with J gene TRBJ2-1; 7 bases align to TRBD1. This CDR3 has 14 residues. From germline, CDR1 is MNHEY and CDR2 SMNVEV (reference sequence). J lost 7 bases, V lost 4 bases, and 7 bases had no gene match. The CDR3 DNA reads TGTGCCAGCAGTTCTTCAGACAGGGTTAATGAGCAGTTCTTC. It translates to CASSSSDRVNEQFF.

Points on this clone: Other DNA sequences in the same sample also yield this CDR3. The rearrangement links TRBV6-1 to TRBJ1-5; D gene ambiguous. CDR1 is MNHNS, CDR2 SASEGT, per germline. V was clipped by 1 base and J by 2 bases, with 6 bases between them. The CDR3 covers 14 residues. The CDR3 bases are TGTGCCAGCAGTGAAGTCGGTGGCAATCAGCCCCAGCATTTT. This gives the protein CASSEVGGNQPQHF.

The sample holds one count of this clone. The CDR3 here is CASSTGRNHNSPLHF. The CDR3 DNA sequence: TGTGCCAGTAGCACGGGAAGGAACCATAATTCACCCCTCCACTTT. The chain joins TRBV19 to TRBJ1-6; D is unresolved. From germline, CDR1 is LNHDA and CDR2 SQIVND (reference sequence). The V end was cut by 6 bases, the J end by 5 bases, with 14 bases between. The length of the CDR3 is 15 residues.

This sequence joins TRBV7-2 and TRBJ1-5, with TRBD1 matching over 9 bases. Trimming took 3 bases from V and 5 from J; bases not matched to a gene: 2. This CDR3 has 14 residues. Germline V gene lookup returns CDR1 SGHTA and CDR2 FQGNSA. The CDR3 nucleotides read TGTGCCAGCAGCTTGGGACAGGGCCATCAGCCCCAGCATTTT. Translation: CASSLGQGHQPQHF.